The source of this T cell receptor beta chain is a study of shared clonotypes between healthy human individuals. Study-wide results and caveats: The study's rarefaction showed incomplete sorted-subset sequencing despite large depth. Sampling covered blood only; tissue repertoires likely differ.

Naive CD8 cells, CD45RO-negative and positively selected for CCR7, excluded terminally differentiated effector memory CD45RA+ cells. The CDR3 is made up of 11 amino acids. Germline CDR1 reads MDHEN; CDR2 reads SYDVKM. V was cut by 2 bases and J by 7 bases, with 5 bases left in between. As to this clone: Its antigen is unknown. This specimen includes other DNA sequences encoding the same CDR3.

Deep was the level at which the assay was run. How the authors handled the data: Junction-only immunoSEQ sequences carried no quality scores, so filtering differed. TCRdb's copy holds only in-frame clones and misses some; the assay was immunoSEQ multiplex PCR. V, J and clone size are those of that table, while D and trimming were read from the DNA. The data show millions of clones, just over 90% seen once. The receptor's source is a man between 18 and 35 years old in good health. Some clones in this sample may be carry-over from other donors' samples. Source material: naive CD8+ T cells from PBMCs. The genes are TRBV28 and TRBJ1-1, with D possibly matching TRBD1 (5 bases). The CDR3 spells CASSLGGEAFF. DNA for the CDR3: TGTGCCAGCAGTTTAGGGGGTGAAGCTTTCTTT.